This T cell receptor (beta chain) was sequenced for a study of PD-1 blockade in classical Hodgkin lymphoma. The time point: cycle 4 day 1 (C4D1), after 6 weeks of nivolumab. Every one of the patients relapsed after autologous stem cell transplantation (brentuximab vedotin exposure was variable). The length of the CDR3 is 13 residues. Trimming removed 4 bases at V and 2 bases at J, with 9 bases between. Per germline, CDR1 SGHRS and CDR2 YFSETQ. TCRdb keeps only in-frame clones here, not all; method: immunoSEQ multiplex PCR. The sample includes approximately 61,000 clones, 87% seen only once; the top ten take more than 8%.

The TCR originated in a human donor with classical Hodgkin lymphoma. The chain has TRBV5-1 and TRBJ2-5; D call uncertain. The sample here was peripheral blood mononuclear cells (PBMCs), taken before the fourth cycle of nivolumab. The CDR3 loop is CASSPNRQETQYF. CDR3 bases: TGCGCCAGCAGCCCGAATAGACAAGAGACCCAGTACTTC.